This T cell receptor beta chain was sequenced in a study of OX40 agonist ivuxolimab in advanced cancers. Study-level background: Ivuxolimab, which targeted the costimulatory receptor OX40 (CD134), was an agonistic, fully human IgG2 monoclonal antibody. Intravenous ivuxolimab was administered to patients every 2 weeks at six dose levels: 0.01, 0.1, 0.3, 1.5, 3 and 10 mg/kg. Among the roughly 52 dose-escalation patients, some 19 had hepatocellular carcinoma, approximately 15 melanoma, 9 renal cell carcinoma and 9 head and neck cancer. A male proportion of 75% to 85% and a mean age of approximately 55 years, ranging from 23 to 79, were recorded for the dose-escalation cohort. Prior anti-PD-1, anti-PD-L1 or anti-CTLA-4 therapy was permitted, and checkpoint inhibitors had been received by more than 35% of dose-escalation patients. Three dose-escalation patients achieved partial responses, one with hepatocellular carcinoma and two with cutaneous melanoma. Peripheral TCRbeta sequencing aimed to test whether ivuxolimab altered TCR sequence diversity and caused clonal T-cell expansion. The monotherapy dose-escalation portion (N of about 50 patients) of the phase I ivuxolimab trial is reported in the paper. The paper as a whole reports these results and caveats: At doses from 0.1 to 3.0 mg/kg, clonal expansion was seen in both CD4+ and CD8+ blood T cells between baseline and week 6. The antigen specificity of the peripheral T cells that underwent clonal expansion was not determined. Low levels of normalized T-cell clonal expansion were also seen in some patients who did not respond. After ivuxolimab, expanded clones were on average more numerous among CD8+ T cells than among CD4+ T cells. In the 0.1-3.0 mg/kg groups, partial responders were among the patients with the lowest normalized peripheral clonal expansion, particularly in CD8+ T cells.

The trial excluded patients who had a history of autoimmune disease or were on systemic immunosuppression. Peripheral blood for TCR sequencing was collected from all dose cohorts at baseline, on cycle 4 day 1, and on cycle 7 day 1. Samples came from an open-label, multicenter, first-in-human phase I dose-escalation trial of ivuxolimab. The trial enrolled adults with locally advanced or metastatic head and neck squamous cell, hepatocellular, melanoma or renal cell carcinoma. Before TCR sequencing, CD4+ T cells and CD8+ T cells from peripheral blood were sorted into separate populations. On this clone: Its recognized antigen is unknown. No qualities accompany the bases; no much larger clone lies one base away.

Trimming accounts for 3 bases at V and 8 bases at J, while the number of junction bases matched to no gene is 9. The CDR3 spans 14 residues, from the cysteine through the phenylalanine. The only DNA kept is the CDR3, 42 bases in frame from the first base. CDR1 and CDR2, per the germline V gene, are MNHNS and SASEGT. For sequencing of the TCRbeta CDR3 region, genomic DNA was extracted from the sorted cells. TCRbeta CDR3 regions were sequenced using the immunoSEQ Assay. Not all clones reach the TCRdb copy of this immuneACCESS table, which keeps in-frame sequences only. Checked studies attribute under half of the gap to unresolved V genes and leave the rest unexplained. Here the sample has 84,000 or so clones; about 89% occur a single time. The ten biggest clones cover approximately 0.41% of the sample.

Rearrangement joined TRBV6-1 to TRBJ2-5, with TRBD1 identical over 7 junction bases. The origin of this receptor is an adult with an advanced solid tumor such as melanoma, head and neck, liver or kidney cancer. The sequences come from CD4+ or CD8+ T cells sorted from blood, collected in a trial of the OX40 agonist ivuxolimab. The CDR3: CASSEPGGRETQYF. The nucleotides read TGTGCCAGCAGTGAGCCAGGGGGAAGAGAAACCCAGTACTTC.